This T cell receptor beta chain was sequenced for a study of shared clonotypes between healthy human individuals. The CDR3 is made up of 14 amino acids. CDR1 and CDR2 (germline): SGHRS, YFSETQ. Trimming removed 4 bases from V and 7 bases from J, with 15 bases in between. As regards this clone: Its specificity is not known.

Profiled with immunoSEQ multiplex PCR; TCRdb holds only in-frame clones, not every one. The sample holds 1,400,000 or so clones; approximately 98.5% are singletons and the top ten take 0.36%. Study-wide points: Sharing across a few donors was seen in 4.5% to 6.5% of naive CD4 clonotypes.

The rearrangement joins TRBV5-1 to TRBJ2-1; maybe TRBD1 (6 bases). The sequence was collected from a man aged 25-40 years in good health. The sample consisted of naive CD4+ T cells sorted from blood. The subset: CD45RA+ positively selected. The CDR3 loop reads CASSIQGRGNEQFF. The CDR3, as DNA: TGCGCCAGCAGCATACAGGGCCGTGGTAATGAGCAGTTCTTC.